The subject of this entry is one T cell receptor beta chain. The antigen is not known. These data come from a study of cytomegalovirus exposure and HLA in healthy donors. From germline, CDR1 is GTSNPN and CDR2 SVGIG (reference sequence). This CDR3 is 15 amino acids long. Trimming shortened V by 0 bases and J by 8 bases, and 19 bases separated the two germline ends. The study's findings and limits: Later findings reportedly placed an Asian-associated ancestry cluster below the roughly 730-donor mean for N-insertions. Rarity marked most TCR sequences, yet some public TCRs occurred in many donors. In a later analysis, TCR beta V- and J-gene trimming was associated with a missense DCLRE1C variant.

The PCR made use of 60 Vbeta and 13 Jbeta primers. The data were produced by immunoSEQ multiplex PCR, yet TCRdb's version contains in-frame clones alone and is incomplete. This table has 100,000 to 150,000 clones, around 76% appearing once. The sequencing input was PBMCs. The chain uses TRBV30 and TRBJ1-2; the D is unclear. This receptor was obtained from a male donor in good health and CMV-seronegative. CDR3 sequence reads: CAWSVIGGARGGYTF. In DNA, the CDR3 is TGTGCCTGGAGTGTAATTGGAGGAGCCCGCGGAGGCTACACCTTC.